This T cell receptor beta chain was identified during a study of T cells in Graves' hyperthyroidism and ophthalmopathy. The TCR beta CDR3 regions underwent amplification using RNA transcripts as the source. Using the HTBI primer set, a first-round RT-PCR was run on the TCR CDR3. TCRdb itself ran the multiplex PCR reads through MiXCR, one entry per CDR3 protein. This table holds a few hundred thousand distinct CDR3 sequences, 13% to 15% found once. Germline assignment: CDR1 MGHRA and CDR2 YSYEKL. V dropped 2 bases and J dropped 5 bases, with 13 bases sitting between them. This CDR3 region has 14 residues. General study points: The model anticipated ophthalmopathy a median about 7 months pre-onset.

A lack of ophthalmopathy progression within 18 months defined stable Graves' hyperthyroidism. Concerning this clonotype: What it recognizes is unknown.

Sequencing was performed on blood. This chain connects TRBV4-1 to TRBJ2-7, with D possibly TRBD2 on 6 matching bases. This TCR was sampled from a middle-aged woman with Graves' hyperthyroidism. For the CDR3, the DNA is TGCGCCAGCAGCCAACTTACGGGGGTCGACGAGCAGTACTTC. As protein: CASSQLTGVDEQYF.